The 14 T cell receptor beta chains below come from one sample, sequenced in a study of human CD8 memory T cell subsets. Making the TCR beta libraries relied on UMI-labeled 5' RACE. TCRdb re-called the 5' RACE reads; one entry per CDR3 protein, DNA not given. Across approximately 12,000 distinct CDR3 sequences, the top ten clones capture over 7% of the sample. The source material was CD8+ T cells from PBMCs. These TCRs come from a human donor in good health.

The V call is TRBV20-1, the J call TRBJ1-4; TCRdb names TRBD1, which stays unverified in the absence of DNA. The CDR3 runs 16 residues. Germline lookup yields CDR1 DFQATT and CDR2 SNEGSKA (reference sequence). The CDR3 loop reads CSARDFSQGPNEKLFF.

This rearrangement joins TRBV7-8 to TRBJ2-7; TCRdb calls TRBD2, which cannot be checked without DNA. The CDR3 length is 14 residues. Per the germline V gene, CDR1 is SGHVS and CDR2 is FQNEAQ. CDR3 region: CASSLELAGDEQYF.

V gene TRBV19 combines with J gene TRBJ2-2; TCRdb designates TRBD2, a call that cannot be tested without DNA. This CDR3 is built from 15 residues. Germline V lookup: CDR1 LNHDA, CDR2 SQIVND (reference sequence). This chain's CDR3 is CASAWARQHTGELFF.

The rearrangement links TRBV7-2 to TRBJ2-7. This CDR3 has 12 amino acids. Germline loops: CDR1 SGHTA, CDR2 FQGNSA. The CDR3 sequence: CASSILPYEQYF.

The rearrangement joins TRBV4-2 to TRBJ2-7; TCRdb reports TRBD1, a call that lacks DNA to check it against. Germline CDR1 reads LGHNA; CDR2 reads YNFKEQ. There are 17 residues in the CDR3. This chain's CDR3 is CASSQVGLGVRSYEQYF.

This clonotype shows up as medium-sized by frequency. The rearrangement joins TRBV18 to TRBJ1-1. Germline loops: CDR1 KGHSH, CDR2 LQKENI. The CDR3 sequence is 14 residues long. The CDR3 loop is CASSPRAKDTEAFF.

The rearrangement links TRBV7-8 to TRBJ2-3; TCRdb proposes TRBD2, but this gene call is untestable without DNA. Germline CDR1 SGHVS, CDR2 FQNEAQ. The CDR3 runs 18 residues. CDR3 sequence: CASSPRTSGSLSTDTQYF.

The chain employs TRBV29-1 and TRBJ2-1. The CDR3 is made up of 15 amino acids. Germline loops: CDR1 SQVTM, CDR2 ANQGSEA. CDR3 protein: CSVEDQSDSYNEQFF.

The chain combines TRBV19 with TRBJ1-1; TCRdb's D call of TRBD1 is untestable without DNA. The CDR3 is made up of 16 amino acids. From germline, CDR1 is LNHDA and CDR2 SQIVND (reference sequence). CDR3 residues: CATKSREHIMNTEAFF.

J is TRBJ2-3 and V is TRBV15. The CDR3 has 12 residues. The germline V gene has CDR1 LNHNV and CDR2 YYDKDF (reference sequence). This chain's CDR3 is CATSREQNTQYF.

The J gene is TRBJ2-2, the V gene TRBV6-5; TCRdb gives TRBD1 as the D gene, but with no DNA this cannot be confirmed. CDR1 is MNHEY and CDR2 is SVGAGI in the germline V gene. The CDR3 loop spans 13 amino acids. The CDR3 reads CASGMTAPGELFF.

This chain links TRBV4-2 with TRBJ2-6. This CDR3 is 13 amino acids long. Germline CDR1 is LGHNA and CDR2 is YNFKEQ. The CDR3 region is CASSSTGANVLTF.

The CDR3 protein is CASSLEGGLDNEQFF. This chain links TRBV5-4 with TRBJ2-1; TCRdb proposes TRBD1, but this gene call is untestable without DNA. Germline V gives CDR1 SGHNT, CDR2 YYREEE (reference sequence). The CDR3 extends over 15 amino acids.

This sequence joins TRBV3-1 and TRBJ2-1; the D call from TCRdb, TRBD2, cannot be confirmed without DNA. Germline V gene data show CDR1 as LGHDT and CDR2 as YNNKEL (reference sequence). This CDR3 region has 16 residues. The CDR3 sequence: CASSPTGTSEWDEQFF.